The 22 T cell receptor beta chains below come from one sample, sequenced in a study of regulatory T cells in long-lasting Graves disease. As for time point: persistent/refractory GD, antithyroid drugs over 5 years with positive TRAb. Researchers made the TCR library from RNA that was extracted from PBMCs. Assembly of TCR beta libraries relied on iRepertoire HTBI primers together with Arm-PCR of CDR3 regions. TCRdb recomputed calls from the multiplex PCR reads with MiXCR, one row per CDR3 protein. The sample holds roughly 500,000 distinct CDR3 sequences, less than 25% seen once. The material sequenced was peripheral blood mononuclear cells (PBMCs), taken when the disease was refractory, from a patient treated with antithyroid drugs. These receptor sequences come from a female donor with Graves disease.

The CDR3 bases are TGTGCCAGCAGTCCATGGGTAGCGGGAGCGGGAGGGAAACAAGAGACCCAGTACTTC. As protein: CASSPWVAGAGGKQETQYF. The chain employs TRBV28 and TRBJ2-5; TRBD2 matches at 10 bases. The CDR3 contains 19 residues. After removal of 5 bases from V and 2 bases from J, the junction contained 17 bases not matched to a gene. Per germline, CDR1 MDHEN and CDR2 SYDVKM.

The genes are TRBV29-1 and TRBJ2-2, with D possibly being TRBD1 or TRBD2 (5 bases each). The CDR3 totals 11 residues. The germline gives CDR1 SQVTM, CDR2 ANQGSEA. Trimming removed 4 bases from V and 7 bases from J, with 7 bases in between. CDR3 coding DNA: TGCAGCGTTGCTGGGGGCGGGGAGCTGTTTTTT. Residues: CSVAGGGELFF.

This sequence joins TRBV5-1 and TRBJ1-1; D not resolved. The CDR3 covers 13 residues. Trimming removed 5 bases from V and 4 bases from J, with 12 bases in between. In germline, CDR1 is SGHRS, CDR2 YFSETQ. The CDR3 here is CASSSGSLTEAFF. CDR3 in DNA: TGCGCCAGCAGTTCCGGGAGTCTCACTGAAGCTTTCTTT. Full variable domain (remainder filled in from reference TRBV5-1 and TRBJ1-1): KAGVTQTPRYLIKTRGQQVTLSCSPISGHRSVSWYQQTPGQGLQFLFEYFSETQRNKGNFPGRFSGRQFSNSRSEMNVSTLELGDSALYLCASSSGSLTEAFFGQGTRLTVV.

This clonotype was seen many times. This chain joins TRBV2 and TRBJ2-7; 8 bases are shared with TRBD2. The CDR3 contains 14 residues. The germline V gene has CDR1 SNHLY and CDR2 FYNNEI. J gave up 2 bases and V 4 bases, and 4 bases lay outside the gene matches. CDR3 DNA: TGTGCCAGCAGTGGAACTAGCGGAACCTACGAGCAGTACTTC. Its protein product is CASSGTSGTYEQYF.

This clonotype came up a few times. V gene TRBV11-2 combines with J gene TRBJ2-3; no clear D. The V end was cut by 2 bases, the J end by 6 bases, with 9 bases between. CDR1 and CDR2 (germline): SGHAT, FQNNGV. There are 13 residues in the CDR3. CDR3 residues: CASSLSSADTQYF. Here the CDR3 DNA reads TGTGCCAGCAGCTTAAGCTCCGCCGATACGCAGTATTTT.

This clonotype occurred many times. The J gene is TRBJ1-2, the V gene TRBV2; no firm D call. Trimming shortened V by 0 bases and J by 8 bases, and 10 bases separated the two germline ends. The CDR3 runs 13 residues. The germline V gene has CDR1 SNHLY and CDR2 FYNNEI. The DNA of the CDR3 is TGTGCCAGCAGTGAAGCGCAACGTGACGGCTACACCTTC. The encoded protein is CASSEAQRDGYTF.

This clonotype was found once. The rearrangement links TRBV2 to TRBJ2-3; D ambiguous. This CDR3 is 13 amino acids long. Looked up from germline, CDR1 is SNHLY and CDR2 is FYNNEI. Trimming pared 3 bases from V and 1 base from J, leaving 5 bases between. CDR3 in amino acids: CASSDKGTDTQYF. The CDR3 DNA reads TGTGCCAGCAGTGATAAAGGCACAGATACGCAGTATTTT.

Many counts were recorded for this clonotype. The V gene is TRBV19, the J gene TRBJ1-2; 9 nucleotides align to TRBD1. The CDR3 contains 15 residues. Germline CDR1 and CDR2: LNHDA and SQIVND (reference sequence). V lost 4 bases, J lost 1 base, and 4 bases stayed unmatched. CDR3 sequence reads: CASSTTGGYNYGYTF. The CDR3 nucleotides read TGTGCCAGTAGTACGACAGGGGGATATAACTATGGCTACACCTTC.

There are many counts of this clonotype. The V gene is TRBV28, the J gene TRBJ2-5, with D possibly being TRBD2 (5 bases). Germline CDR1 is MDHEN and CDR2 is SYDVKM. Trimming took off 2 bases at V and 1 base at J, with 11 bases between the two ends. The CDR3 covers 15 residues. CDR3 coding DNA: TGTGCCAGCAGTTTAGCGGGCCTCATCCAAGAGACCCAGTACTTC. Protein product: CASSLAGLIQETQYF.

This chain joins TRBV6-1 and TRBJ2-5, with TRBD2 matching 7 bases. V was clipped by 6 bases and J by 4 bases; unmatched bases: 8. The CDR3 has 14 residues. The germline V gene encodes CDR1 MNHNS and CDR2 SASEGT. This chain's CDR3 is CASSRGSSLETQYF. CDR3 bases: TGTGCCAGCAGCCGCGGGAGCTCGTTAGAGACCCAGTACTTC.

Only a few counts were recorded for this clonotype. This rearrangement joins TRBV5-5 to TRBJ2-7; D gene unclear. The CDR3 totals 16 residues. CDR1 is SGHKS, CDR2 YYEKEE, per germline (reference sequence). Trimming stripped 0 bases from V and 0 bases from J, with 13 bases between. The chain's CDR3 is CASSLAPTTSSYEQYF. The CDR3 coding sequence is TGTGCCAGCAGCTTGGCTCCCACGACAAGCTCCTACGAGCAGTACTTC.

In this sample, this clonotype turned up many times. CDR3 in amino acids: CASSQTSGSSYEQYF. The CDR3 DNA sequence: TGTGCCAGCAGCCAAACTAGCGGAAGCTCCTACGAGCAGTACTTC. The V gene is TRBV7-2, the J gene TRBJ2-7; 8 bases line up with TRBD2. The CDR3 totals 15 residues. CDR1 is SGHTA and CDR2 is FQGNSA in the germline V gene. The junction had 6 bases not matched to a gene; V was cut back by 5 bases and J by 0 bases.

The CDR3 spells CSARNRGGDQPQHF. The CDR3 bases are TGCAGTGCTAGAAACAGGGGAGGGGATCAGCCCCAGCATTTT. J is TRBJ1-5 and V is TRBV20-1; TRBD1 matches 7 bases. The CDR3 is 14 residues long. From germline, CDR1 is DFQATT and CDR2 SNEGSKA (reference sequence). The V and J ends lost 2 bases and 5 bases, in that order; junction bases with no gene match: 6.

The V call is TRBV20-1, the J call TRBJ2-7; weak D call: TRBD2 (6 bases). Germline V gene lookup returns CDR1 DFQATT and CDR2 SNEGSKA (reference sequence). V gave up 5 bases and J gave up 0 bases, with 14 bases separating them. The CDR3 spans 14 residues. The CDR3 region has the DNA TGCAGTGCTGGGGGGACGGAGAGCTCCTACGAGCAGTACTTC. It is translated as CSAGGTESSYEQYF.

This chain uses TRBV15 with TRBJ2-1; 10 bases are shared with TRBD2. V trimming: 4 bases; J trimming: 4 bases; junction bases outside the gene matches: 4. This CDR3 contains 15 residues. Germline CDR1 and CDR2: LNHNV and YYDKDF (reference sequence). This CDR3 reads CATSILAGMYNEQFF. CDR3 in DNA: TGTGCCACCAGCATACTAGCGGGAATGTACAATGAGCAGTTCTTC.

This clonotype has at least ten counts. V gene TRBV6-1 combines with J gene TRBJ2-5, with D possibly being TRBD1 (6 bases). There are 14 residues in the CDR3. The V and J ends lost 6 bases and 1 base respectively, with 12 bases between them. Germline assignment: CDR1 MNHNS and CDR2 SASEGT. The CDR3 DNA reads TGTGCCAGCAGCCTAGGACAGTCCCAAGAGACCCAGTACTTC. This sequence encodes CASSLGQSQETQYF.

This sequence joins TRBV20-1 and TRBJ2-7; TRBD2 might be the D (7 bases). The CDR3 runs 14 residues. CDR1 and CDR2 from the germline V gene are DFQATT and SNEGSKA (reference sequence). V lost 2 bases and J 0 bases, leaving 11 bases between the germline ends. CDR3 nucleotides: TGCAGTGCTAGAAGGGGGGGCGGCTCCTACGAGCAGTACTTC. This translates into CSARRGGGSYEQYF.

The sample holds many counts of this clonotype. The chain recombines TRBV6-2 or TRBV6-3 with TRBJ2-7; D is unclear. V was pared by 3 bases and J by 0 bases, with 3 bases between. The V gene's germline CDR1 is MNHEY and CDR2 SVGEGT. This CDR3 comprises 12 residues. The CDR3 loop is CASSYFSYEQYF. In DNA, the CDR3 is TGTGCCAGCAGTTATTTCTCCTACGAGCAGTACTTC.

V gene TRBV2 combines with J gene TRBJ2-2, with TRBD1 identical over 7 bases. Trimming at V came to 3 bases and at J to 7 bases, leaving 5 bases not matched to a gene. The CDR3 runs to 14 residues. Germline lookup yields CDR1 SNHLY and CDR2 FYNNEI. The CDR3 reads CASSEYRGVGELFF. The DNA of the CDR3 is TGTGCCAGCAGTGAGTACAGGGGAGTCGGGGAGCTGTTTTTT.

V is TRBV30 and J is TRBJ2-7; 8 bases fit TRBD2. The CDR3 has 13 amino acids. From germline, CDR1 is GTSNPN and CDR2 SVGIG (reference sequence). The V gene end was trimmed by 5 bases and the J gene end by 0 bases; junction bases not matched to a gene: 3. This chain's CDR3 is CAWGSGSSYEQYF. CDR3 bases: TGTGCCTGGGGGAGCGGGAGCTCCTACGAGCAGTACTTC.

This chain connects TRBV5-6 to TRBJ1-1; D possibly corresponds to TRBD1 (5 bases). V was shortened by 5 bases and J by 0 bases, with 14 bases between the two germline ends. Germline V gene lookup returns CDR1 SGHDT and CDR2 YYEEEE. The CDR3 has 15 amino acids. The CDR3 here is CASSLRGGVNTEAFF. CDR3 DNA: TGTGCCAGCAGTTTACGGGGGGGGGTGAACACTGAAGCTTTCTTT. The entire variable domain, with the rest obtained from reference TRBV5-6 and TRBJ1-1, is as follows: DAGVTQSPTHLIKTRGQQVTLRCSPKSGHDTVSWYQQALGQGPQFIFQYYEEEERQRGNFPDRFSGHQFPNYSSELNVNALLLGDSALYLCASSLRGGVNTEAFFGQGTRLTVV.

This clonotype has ten or more counts. The rearrangement links TRBV27 to TRBJ1-2; D perhaps matches TRBD1 (6 bases). V was clipped by 4 bases and J by 7 bases, with 28 bases between them. The CDR3 sequence is 18 residues long. The germline V gene encodes CDR1 MNHEY and CDR2 SMNVEV (reference sequence). CDR3 DNA sequence: TGTGCCAGCAGTTCCACTCCCCGGGACACGTATAAAGGCGCTGGCTACACCTTC. Its translation: CASSSTPRDTYKGAGYTF.